This passage covers 19 T cell receptor beta chains from one sample sequenced in a study of cytotoxic CD8 clonotypes in ibrutinib-treated CLL. TCRdb's copy holds only in-frame clones and misses some; the assay was immunoSEQ multiplex PCR. The sample yields roughly 220,000 clones, 60% to 80% seen once. The source was PBMCs, collected after 12 months of ibrutinib treatment. These receptor sequences come from a human donor with chronic lymphocytic leukemia.

This chain joins TRBV6-5 and TRBJ2-3, with TRBD2 matching 7 bases. Germline CDR1 MNHEY, CDR2 SVGAGI. V dropped 0 bases and J dropped 6; count of bases not matched to a gene: 9. This CDR3 region has 16 residues. The chain's CDR3 is CASSYSRLAAVDTQYF. CDR3 DNA sequence: TGTGCCAGCAGTTACTCGAGGCTAGCGGCGGTGGATACGCAGTATTTT.

This clone was observed a handful of times. The chain is built from TRBV6-1 and TRBJ1-5; 11 nucleotides agree with TRBD1. This CDR3 has 15 residues. With V trimmed by 6 bases and J by 2 bases, 3 bases remained unmatched. The germline CDR1 and CDR2 sequences are MNHNS and SASEGT. CDR3: CASRDRGHGNQPQHF. DNA of the CDR3: TGTGCCAGCAGGGACAGGGGGCACGGCAATCAGCCCCAGCATTTT.

The chain links TRBV10-3 to TRBJ2-7; a weak D match, TRBD1 (6 bases). V lost 0 bases, J lost 6 bases, and 6 bases lay in between. The germline V gene has CDR1 ENHRY and CDR2 SYGVKD. This CDR3 contains 12 residues. The CDR3 spells CAISESGGEQYF. For the CDR3, the DNA is TGTGCCATCAGTGAGTCAGGGGGCGAGCAGTACTTC.

The V and J genes are TRBV11-2 and TRBJ1-1; D is undetermined. The CDR3 consists of 15 residues. CDR1 is SGHAT, CDR2 FQNNGV, per germline. The V gene lost 6 bases and the J gene lost 4 bases, with 18 bases spanning the gap. CDR3 sequence: CASRITTPLATEAFF. In DNA form, the CDR3 reads TGTGCCAGCAGAATAACAACACCCCTGGCCACTGAAGCTTTCTTT.

The chain links TRBV5-1 to TRBJ2-7; 10 nucleotides align to TRBD2. J was trimmed by 4 bases and V by 5 bases; bases with no gene match: 3. CDR1 is SGHRS, CDR2 YFSETQ, per germline. The CDR3 sequence is 13 residues long. In nucleotides, the CDR3 is TGCGCCAGCAGTCAGCGGGAGGGGTACGAGCAGTACTTC. Translated, it gives CASSQREGYEQYF.

This chain uses TRBV6-1 with TRBJ2-5; 10 nucleotides match TRBD1. CDR1 and CDR2 (germline): MNHNS, SASEGT. J lost 2 bases, V lost 4 bases, and 7 bases had no gene match. This CDR3 contains 16 residues. In DNA form, the CDR3 reads TGTGCCAGCAGTGGACGGGACAGGGGATGGCAAGAGACCCAGTACTTC. Its translation is CASSGRDRGWQETQYF.

This clone appeared a few times. This chain connects TRBV5-1 to TRBJ2-5; weak D call: TRBD1 (6 bases). The CDR3 runs 15 residues. Trimming took off 4 bases at V and 6 bases at J, with 19 bases between the two ends. Germline V gene lookup returns CDR1 SGHRS and CDR2 YFSETQ. CDR3 residues: CASSTEPRGLKTQYF. CDR3 in DNA: TGCGCCAGCAGCACAGAGCCCAGGGGTCTAAAGACCCAGTACTTC.

This clone has more than one count but fewer than ten. V gene TRBV5-4 combines with J gene TRBJ1-1; no reliable D call. The CDR3 spans 12 residues. Trimming left V 2 bases short and J 8 bases short, with 10 bases between. The germline CDR1 and CDR2 sequences are SGHNT and YYREEE (reference sequence). CDR3 residues: CASSFALMEAFF. The CDR3, as DNA: TGTGCCAGCAGCTTCGCTTTAATGGAAGCTTTCTTT.

The V and J genes are TRBV2 and TRBJ2-5; D call uncertain. This CDR3 is 12 amino acids long. V lost 3 bases to trimming and J lost 1 base, with 3 bases between them. Germline V gene data show CDR1 as SNHLY and CDR2 as FYNNEI. This chain's CDR3 is CASSDSQETQYF. CDR3 bases: TGTGCCAGCAGTGACAGCCAAGAGACCCAGTACTTC. The full variable domain, rest sourced from reference TRBV2 and TRBJ2-5, is EPEVTQTPSHQVTQMGQEVILRCVPISNHLYFYWYRQILGQKVEFLVSFYNNEISEKSEIFDDQFSVERPDGSNFTLKIRSTKLEDSAMYFCASSDSQETQYFGPGTRLLVL.

This clone occurred a few times. This chain joins TRBV7-9 and TRBJ2-3; 10 nucleotides align to TRBD2. Germline V lookup: CDR1 SEHNR, CDR2 FQNEAQ (reference sequence). The CDR3 consists of 15 residues. V lost 2 bases to trimming and J lost 5 bases; unmatched junction nucleotides: 4. Here the CDR3 reads CASSLLAGVGDTQYF. The CDR3 bases are TGTGCCAGCAGCTTACTAGCGGGAGTGGGAGATACGCAGTATTTT.

This rearrangement joins TRBV15 to TRBJ1-1; no firm D call. The CDR3 is 13 residues long. V was shortened by 0 bases and J by 3 bases, with 5 bases between the two germline ends. CDR1 LNHNV and CDR2 YYDKDF come from the germline V gene (reference sequence). The CDR3 DNA follows: TGTGCCACCAGCAGAGATCGCGACACTGAAGCTTTCTTT. Translation: CATSRDRDTEAFF. Drawing the rest from reference TRBV15 and TRBJ1-1, the complete variable domain is DAMVIQNPRYQVTQFGKPVTLSCSQTLNHNVMYWYQQKSSQAPKLLFHYYDKDFNNEADTPDNFQSRRPNTSFCFLDIRSPGLGDTAMYLCATSRDRDTEAFFGQGTRLTVV.

This sequence joins TRBV6-5 and TRBJ1-1; D possibly corresponds to TRBD1 (6 bases). V was clipped by 5 bases and J by 5 bases, with 12 bases between them. Germline V lookup: CDR1 MNHEY, CDR2 SVGAGI. The CDR3 length is 13 residues. The CDR3 sequence is CASSRGGGTEAFF. In nucleotides, the CDR3 is TGTGCCAGCAGTAGGGGGGGAGGGACTGAAGCTTTCTTT.

This clone has just a few counts. The CDR3 sequence: CASSLEALQETQYF. The DNA of the CDR3 is TGCGCCAGCAGCTTGGAGGCATTGCAAGAGACCCAGTACTTC. The chain couples TRBV5-1 to TRBJ2-5, with no clear D. CDR3 length equals 14 residues. V was shortened by 0 bases and J by 2 bases, with 8 bases between the two germline ends. Germline V gene data show CDR1 as SGHRS and CDR2 as YFSETQ.

The chain joins TRBV6-6 to TRBJ2-2; D is tentatively TRBD1 or TRBD2 (5 bases each). Per germline, CDR1 MNHNY and CDR2 SVGAGI (reference sequence). The CDR3 spans 15 residues. Between the trimmed V and J ends, which lost 6 bases and 7 bases, there was a span of 18 bases. The chain's CDR3 is CASRASGRDVGELFF. The CDR3 DNA sequence: TGTGCCAGCAGGGCGTCGGGTCGGGACGTCGGGGAGCTGTTTTTT.

The chain is built from TRBV4-2 and TRBJ1-2, with D possibly being TRBD1 (6 bases). The CDR3 runs 18 residues. V was pared by 1 base and J by 4 bases, with 22 bases between. Germline V gives CDR1 LGHNA, CDR2 YNFKEQ. This CDR3 is CASSQGSERGGLIYGYTF. CDR3 in DNA: TGTGCCAGCAGCCAAGGCTCCGAAAGGGGGGGACTCATCTATGGCTACACCTTC.

The chain employs TRBV2 and TRBJ2-7, with D perhaps TRBD2 (6 bases). Per the germline V gene, CDR1 is SNHLY and CDR2 is FYNNEI. The CDR3 has 14 amino acids. V was pared by 5 bases and J by 3 bases, with 14 bases between. In DNA form, the CDR3 reads TGTGCCAGCAGTCGGGGTCCGGGAGTCTACGAGCAGTACTTC. Translated: CASSRGPGVYEQYF.

The chain is built from TRBV6-1 and TRBJ2-7; D might be TRBD2 (6 bases). CDR3 length: 15 amino acids. Germline values: CDR1 MNHNS, CDR2 SASEGT. V lost 6 bases, J lost 6 bases, and 21 bases lay in between. Here the CDR3 DNA reads TGTGCCAGCAGAAAAAGGCTAGCGACCTCCCCCGAGCAGTACTTC. It specifies CASRKRLATSPEQYF.

This rearrangement joins TRBV29-1 to TRBJ2-7, with 8 bases identical to TRBD2. The CDR3 runs to 15 residues. V lost 3 bases to trimming and J lost 2 bases; unmatched junction nucleotides: 9. Germline CDR1 is SQVTM and CDR2 is ANQGSEA. The CDR3 nucleotides are TGCAGCGTTGATTTTTATAGCGGGACTACCTACGAGCAGTACTTC. This translates into CSVDFYSGTTYEQYF.

This clone was picked up a small number of times. The rearrangement links TRBV19 to TRBJ2-7, with D tentatively TRBD1 (6 bases). Trimming removed 3 bases from V and 3 bases from J, with 15 bases in between. This CDR3 contains 15 residues. Looked up from germline, CDR1 is LNHDA and CDR2 is SQIVND (reference sequence). The CDR3 protein is CASSMGGAGDYEQYF. CDR3 DNA: TGTGCCAGTAGTATGGGCGGTGCAGGGGACTACGAGCAGTACTTC. Using reference TRBV19 and TRBJ2-7 for the parts outside the CDR3, the full variable domain is DGGITQSPKYLFRKEGQNVTLSCEQNLNHDAMYWYRQDPGQGLRLIYYSQIVNDFQKGDIAEGYSVSREKKESFPLTVTSAQKNPTAFYLCASSMGGAGDYEQYFGPGTRLTVT.